The 12 T cell receptor beta chains below were found in one sample sequenced in a study of PD-1 blockade in mismatch repair-deficient tumors. Their antigens are not known. Documented time point: approximately 10-day in vitro stimulation with candidate neoantigen peptide 5. Sequenced by immunoSEQ multiplex PCR; TCRdb stores in-frame clones only, minus some. The table lists fewer than 18,000 clones, 84% of them singletons, with roughly 11% in the top ten. The starting material was cells cultured in vitro, obtained from a patient treated with pembrolizumab. These receptors were taken from an adult with mismatch repair-deficient cancer.

This clone showed up just once. The CDR3 nucleotides read TGTGCCAGCAGTGAATACCTGGGGGGGGTGACAGATACGCAGTATTTT. Amino acids: CASSEYLGGVTDTQYF. The rearrangement links TRBV6-1 to TRBJ2-3, with 7 bases identical to TRBD2. CDR3 size: 16 residues. Germline V lookup: CDR1 MNHNS, CDR2 SASEGT. The junction had 8 bases not matched to a gene; V was cut back by 2 bases and J by 3 bases.

The chain is built from TRBV5-4 and TRBJ1-2, with D tentatively TRBD1 (6 bases). CDR3 length: 14 amino acids. Germline V lookup: CDR1 SGHNT, CDR2 YYREEE (reference sequence). Trimming took 5 bases from V and 1 from J, leaving 12 bases between them. The CDR3 DNA follows: TGTGCCAGCAGGCTGGGACAATTTAACTATGGCTACACCTTC. This sequence encodes CASRLGQFNYGYTF.

The chain combines TRBV7-8 with TRBJ2-7, with a possible D match to TRBD2 (5 bases). Germline CDR1 reads SGHVS; CDR2 reads FQNEAQ. The CDR3 is 15 amino acids. V shed 6 bases and J shed 2 bases, with 17 bases lying between them. The CDR3 sequence: CASSSIAKPPYEQYF. DNA for the CDR3: TGTGCCAGCAGTTCCATAGCGAAACCCCCCTACGAGCAGTACTTC.

This clone was found once. This chain uses TRBV9 with TRBJ2-3; 8 nucleotides match TRBD1. CDR1 is SGDLS, CDR2 YYNGEE, per germline. CDR3 length equals 14 residues. V trimming: 3 bases; J trimming: 3 bases; junction bases outside the gene matches: 3. CDR3 sequence reads: CASSGQGSTDTQYF. CDR3 coding DNA: TGTGCCAGCAGCGGACAGGGGTCAACAGATACGCAGTATTTT.

The V and J genes are TRBV7-8 and TRBJ2-7; 11 nucleotides align to TRBD2. Germline trimming cut 1 base from V and 6 bases from J; bases unmatched to any gene: 5. The CDR3 covers 15 residues. Germline CDR1 SGHVS, CDR2 FQNEAQ. DNA for the CDR3: TGTGCCAGCAGCTTAGTACTAGCGGGAGCCCGCGAGCAGTACTTC. Amino acid sequence: CASSLVLAGAREQYF.

This clone came up a few times. This CDR3 reads CASSLDPGVDYNEQFF. In DNA, the CDR3 is TGTGCCAGCAGCTTAGACCCGGGAGTGGACTACAATGAGCAGTTCTTC. The V call is TRBV11-3, the J call TRBJ2-1; D is possibly TRBD2 (6 bases). This CDR3 region has 16 residues. The germline V gene encodes CDR1 SGHNT and CDR2 YENEEA. The V end was cut by 0 bases, the J end by 3 bases, with 12 bases between.

This chain connects TRBV2 to TRBJ1-2, with D maybe TRBD1 (5 bases). With 3 bases removed from V and 3 bases from J, the gap between germline ends came to 14 bases. Germline-derived CDR1 and CDR2 are SNHLY and FYNNEI. The CDR3 sequence is 15 residues long. The CDR3 bases are TGTGCCAGCAGTGACCCGGTAACAGGTCACTATGGCTACACCTTC. Translation: CASSDPVTGHYGYTF.

The chain links TRBV28 to TRBJ1-4; weak D call: TRBD1 (5 bases). Trimming shortened V by 5 bases and J by 7 bases, and 17 bases separated the two germline ends. In germline, CDR1 is MDHEN, CDR2 SYDVKM. The CDR3 is 15 amino acids. CDR3 nucleotides: TGTGCCAGCAGTGCCCATGGGGGGGGGACTGAAAAACTGTTTTTT. It is translated as CASSAHGGGTEKLFF.

The CDR3 DNA is TGCGCCAGCAGCTTAGGCGGGACTGGAGGTTTGAGGCCTTACGAGCAGTACTTC. Amino acid sequence: CASSLGGTGGLRPYEQYF. This chain connects TRBV5-1 to TRBJ2-7; tentative D call: TRBD2 (6 bases). The CDR3 extends over 18 amino acids. The V gene lost 2 bases and the J gene lost 4 bases, with 25 bases spanning the gap. CDR1 SGHRS and CDR2 YFSETQ come from the germline V gene.

The genes are TRBV2 and TRBJ2-4; possible D gene TRBD2, 6 bases. CDR3 length: 14 amino acids. Germline CDR1 reads SNHLY; CDR2 reads FYNNEI. The germline V and J ends were trimmed by 4 bases and 6 bases, with 13 bases remaining between them. In DNA form, the CDR3 reads TGTGCCAGCAGTGGGCGGGGTTCAGGAAACATTCAGTACTTC. Its translation: CASSGRGSGNIQYF.

The chain uses TRBV6-5 and TRBJ2-7; the D is unclear. Germline V gives CDR1 MNHEY, CDR2 SVGAGI. The CDR3 has 11 amino acids. V lost 0 bases and J lost 6, with 3 bases in between. CDR3 residues: CASSYSSEQYF. The CDR3 DNA is TGTGCCAGCAGTTACTCTTCCGAGCAGTACTTC.

This clone has just one count. This chain uses TRBV2 with TRBJ1-2; D call uncertain. There are 15 residues in the CDR3. V lost 2 bases and J 1 base, leaving 11 bases between the germline ends. Germline values: CDR1 SNHLY, CDR2 FYNNEI. The CDR3 sequence: CASSETREYNYGYTF. DNA for the CDR3: TGTGCCAGCAGTGAAACGAGGGAGTATAACTATGGCTACACCTTC.